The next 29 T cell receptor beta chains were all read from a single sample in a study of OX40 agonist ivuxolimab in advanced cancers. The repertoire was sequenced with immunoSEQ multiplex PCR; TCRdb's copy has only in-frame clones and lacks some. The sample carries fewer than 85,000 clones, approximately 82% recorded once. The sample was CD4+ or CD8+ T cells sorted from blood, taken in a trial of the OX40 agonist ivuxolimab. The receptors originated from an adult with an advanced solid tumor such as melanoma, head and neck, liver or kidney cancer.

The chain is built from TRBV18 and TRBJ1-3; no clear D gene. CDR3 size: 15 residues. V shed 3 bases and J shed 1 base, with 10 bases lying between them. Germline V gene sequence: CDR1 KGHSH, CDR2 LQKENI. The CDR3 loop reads CASSPASRSGNTIYF. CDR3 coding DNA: TGTGCCAGCTCACCCGCCAGTAGGTCTGGAAACACCATATATTTT.

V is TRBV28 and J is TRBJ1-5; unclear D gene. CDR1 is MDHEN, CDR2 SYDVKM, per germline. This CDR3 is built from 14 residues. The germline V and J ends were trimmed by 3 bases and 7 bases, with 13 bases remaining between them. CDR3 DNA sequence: TGTGCCAGCAGTTTCGGAGGAGGAGGCCAGCCCCAGCATTTT. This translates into CASSFGGGGQPQHF.

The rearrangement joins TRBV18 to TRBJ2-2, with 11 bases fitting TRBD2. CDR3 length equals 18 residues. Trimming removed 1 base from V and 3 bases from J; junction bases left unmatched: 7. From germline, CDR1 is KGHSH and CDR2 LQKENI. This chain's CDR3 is CASSPRLLAGAYTGELFF. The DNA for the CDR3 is TGTGCCAGCTCACCACGACTACTAGCGGGAGCTTACACCGGGGAGCTGTTTTTT.

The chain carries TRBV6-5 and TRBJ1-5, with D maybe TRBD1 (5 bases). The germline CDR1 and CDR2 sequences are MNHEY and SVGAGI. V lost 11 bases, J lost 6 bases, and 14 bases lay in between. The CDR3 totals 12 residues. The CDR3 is CAAGRGSQPQHF. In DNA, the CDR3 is TGTGCCGCAGGGAGGGGAAGTCAGCCCCAGCATTTT.

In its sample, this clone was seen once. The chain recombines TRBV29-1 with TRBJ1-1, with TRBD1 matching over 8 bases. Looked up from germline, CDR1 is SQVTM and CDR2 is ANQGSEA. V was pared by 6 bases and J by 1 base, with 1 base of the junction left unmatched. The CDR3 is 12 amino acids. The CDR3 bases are TGCAGCGTCCAGGGGGCGAACACTGAAGCTTTCTTT. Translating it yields CSVQGANTEAFF. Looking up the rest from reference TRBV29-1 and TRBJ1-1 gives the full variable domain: SAVISQKPSRDICQRGTSLTIQCQVDSQVTMMFWYRQQPGQSLTLIATANQGSEATYESGFVIDKFPISRPNLTFSTLTVSNMSPEDSSIYLCSVQGANTEAFFGQGTRLTVV.

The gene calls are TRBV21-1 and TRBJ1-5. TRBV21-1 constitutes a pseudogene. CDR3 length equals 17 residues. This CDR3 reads CASSKARGGGSNQPQHF. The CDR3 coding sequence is TGTGCCAGCAGCAAAGCGCGAGGGGGAGGGAGCAATCAGCCCCAGCATTTT.

This CDR3 is CASTPTGTGGLETQYF. The CDR3, as DNA: TGTGCCAGCACCCCGACCGGGACAGGGGGTTTAGAGACCCAGTACTTC. The chain carries TRBV2 and TRBJ2-5; TRBD1 matches 11 bases. CDR3 length: 16 amino acids. With V trimmed by 7 bases and J by 4 bases, 11 bases remained unmatched. The germline gives CDR1 SNHLY, CDR2 FYNNEI. The variable domain in full, completed from reference TRBV2 and TRBJ2-5, reads EPEVTQTPSHQVTQMGQEVILRCVPISNHLYFYWYRQILGQKVEFLVSFYNNEISEKSEIFDDQFSVERPDGSNFTLKIRSTKLEDSAMYFCASTPTGTGGLETQYFGPGTRLLVL.

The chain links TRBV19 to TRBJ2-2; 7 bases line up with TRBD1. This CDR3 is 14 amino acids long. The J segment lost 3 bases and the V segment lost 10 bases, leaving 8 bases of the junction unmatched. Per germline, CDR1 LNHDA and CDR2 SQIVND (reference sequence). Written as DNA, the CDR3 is TGTGCCACCCGAGGGCAGGGGGACACCGGGGAGCTGTTTTTT. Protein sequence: CATRGQGDTGELFF.

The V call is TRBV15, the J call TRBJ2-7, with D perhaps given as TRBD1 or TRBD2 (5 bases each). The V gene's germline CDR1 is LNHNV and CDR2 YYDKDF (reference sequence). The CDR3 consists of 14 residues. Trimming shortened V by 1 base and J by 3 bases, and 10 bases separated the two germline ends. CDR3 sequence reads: CATSRGGGGYEQYF. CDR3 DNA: TGTGCCACCAGCAGAGGAGGTGGGGGCTACGAGCAGTACTTC. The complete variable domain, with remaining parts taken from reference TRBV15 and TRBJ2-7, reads DAMVIQNPRYQVTQFGKPVTLSCSQTLNHNVMYWYQQKSSQAPKLLFHYYDKDFNNEADTPDNFQSRRPNTSFCFLDIRSPGLGDTAMYLCATSRGGGGYEQYFGPGTRLTVT.

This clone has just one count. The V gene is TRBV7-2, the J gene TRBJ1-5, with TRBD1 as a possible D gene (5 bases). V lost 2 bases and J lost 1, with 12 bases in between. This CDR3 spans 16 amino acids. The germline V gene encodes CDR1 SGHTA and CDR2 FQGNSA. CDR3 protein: CASSLIGRESNQPQHF. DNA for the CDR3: TGTGCCAGCAGCTTAATCGGCAGGGAGAGCAATCAGCCCCAGCATTTT.

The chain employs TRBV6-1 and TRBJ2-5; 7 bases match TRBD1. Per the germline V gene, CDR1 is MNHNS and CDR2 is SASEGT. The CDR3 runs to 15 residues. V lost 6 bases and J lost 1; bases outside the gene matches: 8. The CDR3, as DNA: TGTGCCAGCAGCTTGGGGACAGTCCTCCAAGAGACCCAGTACTTC. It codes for CASSLGTVLQETQYF.

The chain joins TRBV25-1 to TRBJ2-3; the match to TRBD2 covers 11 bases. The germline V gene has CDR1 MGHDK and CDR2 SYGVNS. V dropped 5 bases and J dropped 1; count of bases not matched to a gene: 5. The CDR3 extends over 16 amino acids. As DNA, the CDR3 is TGTGCCAGCAGTACCCTACTAGCGGGGGGCACAGATACGCAGTATTTT. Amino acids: CASSTLLAGGTDTQYF. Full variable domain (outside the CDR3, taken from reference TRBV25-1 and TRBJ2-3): EADIYQTPRYLVIGTGKKITLECSQTMGHDKMYWYQQDPGMELHLIHYSYGVNSTEKGDLSSESTVSRIRTEHFPLTLESARPSHTSQYLCASSTLLAGGTDTQYFGPGTRLTVL.

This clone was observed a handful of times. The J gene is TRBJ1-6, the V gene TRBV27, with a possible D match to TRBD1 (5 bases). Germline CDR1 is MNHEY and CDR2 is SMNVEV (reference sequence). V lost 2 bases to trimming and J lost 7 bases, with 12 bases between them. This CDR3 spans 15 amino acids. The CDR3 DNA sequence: TGTGCCAGCAGTTTACTCGGCGGGGGAAATTCACCCCTCCACTTT. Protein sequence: CASSLLGGGNSPLHF.

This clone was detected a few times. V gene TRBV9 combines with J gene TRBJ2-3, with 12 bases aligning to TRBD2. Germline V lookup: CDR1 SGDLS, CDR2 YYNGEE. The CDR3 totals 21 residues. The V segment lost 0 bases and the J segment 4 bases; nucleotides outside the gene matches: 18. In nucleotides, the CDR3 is TGTGCCAGCAGCGTAGAGCCTCGGGCGGGAAAACTAGCGGGGGGTGCAGATACGCAGTATTTT. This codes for CASSVEPRAGKLAGGADTQYF.

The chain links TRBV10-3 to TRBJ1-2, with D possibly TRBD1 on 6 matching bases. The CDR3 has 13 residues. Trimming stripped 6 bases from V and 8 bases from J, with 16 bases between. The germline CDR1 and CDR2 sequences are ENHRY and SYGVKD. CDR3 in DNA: TGTGCCATCAGACTCGGACAGAGCGAAGGCTACACCTTC. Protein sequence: CAIRLGQSEGYTF.

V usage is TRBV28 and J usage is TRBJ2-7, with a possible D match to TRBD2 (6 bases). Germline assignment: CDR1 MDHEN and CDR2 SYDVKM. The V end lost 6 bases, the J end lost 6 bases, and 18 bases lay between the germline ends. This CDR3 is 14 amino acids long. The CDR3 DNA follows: TGTGCCAGCAGGGGGCTAGCGTACGTCGCCGAGCAGTACTTC. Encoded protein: CASRGLAYVAEQYF.

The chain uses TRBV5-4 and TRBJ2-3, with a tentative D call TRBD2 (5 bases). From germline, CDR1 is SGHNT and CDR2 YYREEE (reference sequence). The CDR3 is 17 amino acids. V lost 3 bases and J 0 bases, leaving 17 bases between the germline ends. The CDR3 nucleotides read TGTGCCAGCAGCTCTGACGGAAGCGGTAGTAGCACAGATACGCAGTATTTT. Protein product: CASSSDGSGSSTDTQYF.

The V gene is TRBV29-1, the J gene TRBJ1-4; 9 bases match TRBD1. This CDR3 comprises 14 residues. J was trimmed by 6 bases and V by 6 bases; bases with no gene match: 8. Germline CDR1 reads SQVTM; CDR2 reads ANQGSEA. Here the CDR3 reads CSVTDRGGDEKLFF. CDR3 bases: TGCAGCGTGACGGACAGGGGTGGGGATGAAAAACTGTTTTTT.

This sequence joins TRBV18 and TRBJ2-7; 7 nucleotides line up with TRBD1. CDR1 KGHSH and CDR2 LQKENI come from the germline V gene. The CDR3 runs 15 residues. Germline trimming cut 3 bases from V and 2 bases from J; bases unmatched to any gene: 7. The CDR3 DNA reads TGTGCCAGCTCACCGTACAGGGGCGGCACCTACGAGCAGTACTTC. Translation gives CASSPYRGGTYEQYF.

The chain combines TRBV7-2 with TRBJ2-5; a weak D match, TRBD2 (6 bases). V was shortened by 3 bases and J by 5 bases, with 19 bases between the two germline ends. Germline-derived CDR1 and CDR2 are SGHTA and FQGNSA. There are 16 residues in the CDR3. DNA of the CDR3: TGTGCCAGCAGCTTGGGAGGCGGGCGGGGATGGGAGACCCAGTACTTC. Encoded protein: CASSLGGGRGWETQYF.

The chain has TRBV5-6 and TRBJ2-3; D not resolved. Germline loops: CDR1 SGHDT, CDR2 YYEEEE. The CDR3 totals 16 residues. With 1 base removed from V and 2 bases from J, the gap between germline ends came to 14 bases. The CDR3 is CASSLRADSFTDTQYF. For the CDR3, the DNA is TGTGCCAGCAGCTTGCGTGCAGACTCATTCACAGATACGCAGTATTTT.

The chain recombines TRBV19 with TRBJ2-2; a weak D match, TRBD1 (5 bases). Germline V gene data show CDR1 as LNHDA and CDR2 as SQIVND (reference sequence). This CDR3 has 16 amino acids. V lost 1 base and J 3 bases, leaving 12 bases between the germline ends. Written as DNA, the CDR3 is TGTGCCAGTAGTATAGTAACAGGAACTTACACCGGGGAGCTGTTTTTT. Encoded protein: CASSIVTGTYTGELFF.

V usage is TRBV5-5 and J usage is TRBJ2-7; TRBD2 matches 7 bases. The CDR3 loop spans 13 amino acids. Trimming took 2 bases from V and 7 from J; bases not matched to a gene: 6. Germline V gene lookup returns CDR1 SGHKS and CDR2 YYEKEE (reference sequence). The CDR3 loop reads CASSFGRAGEQYF. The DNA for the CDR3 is TGTGCCAGCAGCTTTGGGAGGGCGGGAGAGCAGTACTTC.

The CDR3 DNA reads TGTGCCATCAGTGAGAGTTACAATGAGCAGTTCTTC. This encodes CAISESYNEQFF. The rearrangement joins TRBV10-3 to TRBJ2-1; D is ambiguous. The germline CDR1 and CDR2 sequences are ENHRY and SYGVKD. V was shortened by 2 bases and J by 4 bases, with 3 bases between the two germline ends. There are 12 residues in the CDR3.

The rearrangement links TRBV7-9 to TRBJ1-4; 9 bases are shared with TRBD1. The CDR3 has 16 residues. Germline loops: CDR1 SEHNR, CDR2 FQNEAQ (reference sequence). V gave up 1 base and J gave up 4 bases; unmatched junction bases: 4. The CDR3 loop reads CASSLGRQGDNEKLFF. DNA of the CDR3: TGTGCCAGCAGCTTAGGGCGACAGGGGGATAATGAAAAACTGTTTTTT.

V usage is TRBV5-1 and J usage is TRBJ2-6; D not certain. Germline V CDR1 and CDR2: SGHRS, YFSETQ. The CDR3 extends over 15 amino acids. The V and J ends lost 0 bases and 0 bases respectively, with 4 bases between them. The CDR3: CASSLVNSGANVLTF. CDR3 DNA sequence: TGCGCCAGCAGCTTGGTTAACTCTGGGGCCAACGTCCTGACTTTC.

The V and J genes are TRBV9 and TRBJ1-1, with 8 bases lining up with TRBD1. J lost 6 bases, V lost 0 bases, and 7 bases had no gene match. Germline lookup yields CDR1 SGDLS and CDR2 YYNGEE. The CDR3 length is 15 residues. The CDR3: CASSVVPDRDAEAFF. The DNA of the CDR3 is TGTGCCAGCAGCGTAGTTCCGGACAGGGACGCTGAAGCTTTCTTT.

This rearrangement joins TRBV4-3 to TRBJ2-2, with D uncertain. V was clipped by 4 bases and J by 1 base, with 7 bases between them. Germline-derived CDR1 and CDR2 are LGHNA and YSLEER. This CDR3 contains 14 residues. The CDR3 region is CASSPVGNTGELFF. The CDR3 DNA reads TGCGCCAGCAGCCCCGTGGGGAACACCGGGGAGCTGTTTTTT.

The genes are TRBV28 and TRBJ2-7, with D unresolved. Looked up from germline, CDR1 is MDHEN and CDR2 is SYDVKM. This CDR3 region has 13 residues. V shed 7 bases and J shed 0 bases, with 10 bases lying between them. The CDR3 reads CASKIRNSYEQYF. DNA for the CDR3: TGTGCCAGCAAAATTAGGAACTCCTACGAGCAGTACTTC.